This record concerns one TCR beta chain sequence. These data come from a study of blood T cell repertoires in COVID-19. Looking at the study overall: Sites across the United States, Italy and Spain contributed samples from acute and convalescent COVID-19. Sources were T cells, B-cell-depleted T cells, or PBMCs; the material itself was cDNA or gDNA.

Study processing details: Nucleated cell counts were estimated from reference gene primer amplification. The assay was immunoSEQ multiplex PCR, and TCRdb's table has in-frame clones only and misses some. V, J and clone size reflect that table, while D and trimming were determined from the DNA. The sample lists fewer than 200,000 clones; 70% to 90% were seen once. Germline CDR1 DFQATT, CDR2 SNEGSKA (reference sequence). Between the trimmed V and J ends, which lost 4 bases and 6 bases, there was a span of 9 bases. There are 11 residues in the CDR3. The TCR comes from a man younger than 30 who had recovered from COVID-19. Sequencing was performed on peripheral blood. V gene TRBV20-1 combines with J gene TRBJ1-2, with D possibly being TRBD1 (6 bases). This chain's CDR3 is CSATTGHGYTF. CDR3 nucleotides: TGCAGTGCTACAACAGGGCATGGCTACACCTTC.